These 9 T cell receptor beta chains share one sample of origin, sequenced in a study of blood T cell repertoires in COVID-19. TCRdb's copy holds only in-frame clones and misses some; the assay was immunoSEQ multiplex PCR. This sample has 61,000 or so clones; approximately 86% occur once, and the top ten carry approximately 17%. Material for sequencing was peripheral blood. All receptors come from a woman at least 80 years old with active COVID-19.

The V and J genes are TRBV18 and TRBJ2-5; D unresolved. Germline V gene sequence: CDR1 KGHSH, CDR2 LQKENI. The CDR3 is made up of 13 amino acids. V lost 4 bases to trimming and J lost 3 bases, with 9 bases between them. The CDR3 sequence: CASSLYGEETQYF. The CDR3 bases are TGTGCCAGCTCACTATACGGAGAAGAGACCCAGTACTTC.

The gene calls are TRBV5-4 and TRBJ2-5; D gene ambiguous. Per germline, CDR1 SGHNT and CDR2 YYREEE (reference sequence). Trimming took off 0 bases at V and 4 bases at J, with 7 bases between the two ends. This CDR3 comprises 13 residues. The CDR3 DNA sequence: TGTGCCAGCAGCTTGGCTCGGAGAGAGACCCAGTACTTC. Amino acids: CASSLARRETQYF.

The genes are TRBV27 and TRBJ2-3, with TRBD2 matching 9 bases. Germline CDR1 MNHEY, CDR2 SMNVEV (reference sequence). The CDR3 has 15 amino acids. J was trimmed by 3 bases and V by 3 bases; bases with no gene match: 4. In nucleotides, the CDR3 is TGTGCCAGCAGTTTGCGAGCGGGGGGTACAGATACGCAGTATTTT. Its protein product is CASSLRAGGTDTQYF.

The chain carries TRBV28 and TRBJ1-3, with D perhaps TRBD1 (6 bases). V was clipped by 6 bases and J by 3 bases, with 15 bases between them. The germline gives CDR1 MDHEN, CDR2 SYDVKM. This CDR3 is 15 amino acids long. CDR3 residues: CASRTDSRLGNTIYF. CDR3 nucleotides: TGTGCCAGCAGGACGGACAGCCGACTTGGAAACACCATATATTTT.

The chain recombines TRBV15 with TRBJ2-7; 10 nucleotides match TRBD1. V shed 1 base and J 7 bases; nucleotides not matched to a gene: 4. The CDR3 extends over 14 amino acids. Germline CDR1 and CDR2: LNHNV and YYDKDF (reference sequence). CDR3 in amino acids: CATSRGQGAFEQYF. The DNA for the CDR3 is TGTGCCACCAGCAGAGGACAGGGGGCGTTTGAGCAGTACTTC.

The V call is TRBV15, the J call TRBJ2-5, with TRBD2 identical over 8 bases. V shed 1 base and J 4 bases; nucleotides not matched to a gene: 5. Germline V gene data show CDR1 as LNHNV and CDR2 as YYDKDF (reference sequence). The CDR3 spans 15 residues. Here the CDR3 DNA reads TGTGCCACCAGCAGAGGCAGGGCGGGGGGAGAGACCCAGTACTTC. Translation gives CATSRGRAGGETQYF. The whole variable domain, filled in from reference TRBV15 and TRBJ2-5, reads DAMVIQNPRYQVTQFGKPVTLSCSQTLNHNVMYWYQQKSSQAPKLLFHYYDKDFNNEADTPDNFQSRRPNTSFCFLDIRSPGLGDTAMYLCATSRGRAGGETQYFGPGTRLLVL.

V and J are TRBV13 and TRBJ2-1; 9 positions agree with TRBD2. CDR1 is PRHDT, CDR2 FYEKMQ, per germline (reference sequence). This CDR3 comprises 16 residues. V lost 5 bases, J lost 10 bases, and 15 bases stayed unmatched. CDR3 bases: TGTGCCAGCAGCCTGTGGGTAGCGGGGGAGGAGGGCGAGCAGTTCTTC. Its protein is CASSLWVAGEEGEQFF.

This clone was observed once. DNA of the CDR3: TGTGCCAGCAGCTTGAGCAGGGTGGGCGGCTACACCTTC. Translated, it gives CASSLSRVGGYTF. V gene TRBV5-6 combines with J gene TRBJ1-2, with a tentative D call TRBD1 (5 bases). Looked up from germline, CDR1 is SGHDT and CDR2 is YYEEEE. This CDR3 comprises 13 residues. V shed 1 base and J shed 8 bases, with 12 bases lying between them.

Comments on this clone: Relative to the germline gene, one junction end is altered; a read error may explain this. V is TRBV2 and J is TRBJ2-7, with TRBD1 identical over 8 bases. Germline V lookup: CDR1 SNHLY, CDR2 FYNNEI. There are 12 residues in the CDR3. CDR3 bases: TGTGCCAGCAAGGGACAGGCCTACGTGCAGTACTTC. This codes for CASKGQAYVQYF.